This T cell receptor (beta chain) was found in a study of OX40 agonist ivuxolimab in advanced cancers. Remarks on this clone: Its antigen is unidentified.

General study results and limits: CD4+ and CD8+ T cells in blood underwent clonal expansion by week 6 at 0.1 to 3.0 mg/kg. In general, CD8+ T cells held more expanded clones than CD4+ did, on average. Partial responders dosed at 0.1-3.0 mg/kg displayed clonal expansion ranking among the lowest.

TCRdb's table, derived via immunoSEQ multiplex PCR, lists solely in-frame clones and lacks some. This sample has approximately 31,000 clones, with about 87% found just once. Trimming took 1 base from V and 7 from J, leaving 6 bases between them. CDR1 is SGHRS, CDR2 YFSETQ, per germline. The CDR3 is 12 residues long. Sequenced material: CD4+ or CD8+ T cells sorted from blood, taken in a trial of the OX40 agonist ivuxolimab. This sequence was found in an adult with an advanced solid tumor such as melanoma, head and neck, liver or kidney cancer. This rearrangement joins TRBV5-1 to TRBJ2-1; the D is unclear. The chain's CDR3 is CASSLMRNEQFF. The CDR3 coding sequence is TGCGCCAGCAGCTTGATGCGGAATGAGCAGTTCTTC.